Given below is one TCR beta chain in context. The target antigen is unknown. The sample belongs to a study of T-cell memory formation after mild COVID-19. General study results and limits: Later expanders leaned CD4+, whereas day 15 to 85 contracting clones were balanced CD4/CD8.

The CDR3 loop spans 14 amino acids. Each CDR3 protein is one row after TCRdb ran MiXCR on the 5' RACE reads. The sample gives hundreds of thousands of distinct CDR3 sequences, approximately 23% of which show up once; 12% is in the top ten. The chain links TRBV21-1 to TRBJ2-5; the D call TRBD2 from the table was never checked on the DNA. TRBV21-1 is designated a pseudogene. The sample was PBMCs or a T cell subset sorted from them (not recorded which). This receptor was taken from an adult woman who had mild COVID-19 (a few samples of this study predate the infection). Cell type and time point are not known. The CDR3 loop reads CASPQPSGRETQYF. The CDR3 nucleotides read TGTGCCAGCCCCCAGCCTAGCGGGAGGGAGACCCAGTACTTC.